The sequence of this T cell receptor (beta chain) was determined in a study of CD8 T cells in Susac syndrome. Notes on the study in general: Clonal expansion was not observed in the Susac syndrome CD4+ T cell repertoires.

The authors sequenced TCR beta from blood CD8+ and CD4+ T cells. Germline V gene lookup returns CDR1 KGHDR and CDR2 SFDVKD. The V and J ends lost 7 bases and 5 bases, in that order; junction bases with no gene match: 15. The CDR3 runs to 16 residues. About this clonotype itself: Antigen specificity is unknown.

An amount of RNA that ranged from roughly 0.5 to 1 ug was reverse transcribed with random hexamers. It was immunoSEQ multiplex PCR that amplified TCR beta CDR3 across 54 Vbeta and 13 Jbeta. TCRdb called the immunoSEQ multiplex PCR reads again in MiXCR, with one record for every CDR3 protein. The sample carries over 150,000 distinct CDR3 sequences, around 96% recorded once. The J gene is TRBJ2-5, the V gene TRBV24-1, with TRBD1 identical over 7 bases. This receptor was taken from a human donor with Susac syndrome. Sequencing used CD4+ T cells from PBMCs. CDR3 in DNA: TGTGCCACCAGCCGACGGGGACAGACGGGGCTGGAGACCCAGTACTTC. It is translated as CATSRRGQTGLETQYF.